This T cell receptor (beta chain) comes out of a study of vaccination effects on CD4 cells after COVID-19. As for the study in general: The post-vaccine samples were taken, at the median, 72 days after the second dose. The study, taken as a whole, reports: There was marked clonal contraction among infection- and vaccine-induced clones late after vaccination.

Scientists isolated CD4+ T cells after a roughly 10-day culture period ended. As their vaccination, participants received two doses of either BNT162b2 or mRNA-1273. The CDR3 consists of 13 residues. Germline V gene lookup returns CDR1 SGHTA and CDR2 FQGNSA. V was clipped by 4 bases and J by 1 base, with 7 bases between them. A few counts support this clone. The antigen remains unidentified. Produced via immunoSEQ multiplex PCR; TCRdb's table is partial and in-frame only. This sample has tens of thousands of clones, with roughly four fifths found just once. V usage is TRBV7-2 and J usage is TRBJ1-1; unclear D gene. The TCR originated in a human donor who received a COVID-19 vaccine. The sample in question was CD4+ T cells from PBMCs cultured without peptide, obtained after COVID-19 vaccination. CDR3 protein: CASSSQANTEAFF. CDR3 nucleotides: TGTGCCAGCAGCTCGCAGGCGAACACTGAAGCTTTCTTT.